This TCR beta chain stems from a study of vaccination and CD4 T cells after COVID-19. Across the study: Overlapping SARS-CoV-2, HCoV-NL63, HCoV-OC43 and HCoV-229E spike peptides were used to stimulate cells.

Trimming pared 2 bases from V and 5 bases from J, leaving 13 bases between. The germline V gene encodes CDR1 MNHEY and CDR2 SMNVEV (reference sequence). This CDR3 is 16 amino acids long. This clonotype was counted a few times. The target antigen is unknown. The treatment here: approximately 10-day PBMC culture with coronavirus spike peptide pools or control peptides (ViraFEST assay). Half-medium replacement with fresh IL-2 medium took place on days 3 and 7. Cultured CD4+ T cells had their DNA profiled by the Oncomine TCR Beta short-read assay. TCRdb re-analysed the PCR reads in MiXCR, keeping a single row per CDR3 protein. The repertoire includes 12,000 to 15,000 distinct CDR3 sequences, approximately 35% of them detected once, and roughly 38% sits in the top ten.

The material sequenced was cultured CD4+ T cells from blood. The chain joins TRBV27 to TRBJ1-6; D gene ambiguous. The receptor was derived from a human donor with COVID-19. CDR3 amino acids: CASSLRNPGDNSPLHF. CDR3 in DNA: TGTGCCAGCAGTTTAAGGAACCCCGGGGATAATTCACCCCTCCACTTT.